The 13 T cell receptor beta chains given below trace back to one sample, sequenced in a study of persistence of HIV-infected CD4 T cells. Sequencing used immunoSEQ version 4 in survey mode. Here immunoSEQ multiplex PCR was the method, and the copy in TCRdb shows in-frame clones only, minus some. The sample has about 20,000 clones, 65% seen once. The antigens these receptors bind are not known. Cells were stimulated with overlapping HIV-1 Gag 15-mer peptides. Sorting selected CD4+ T cells upregulating both CD40 ligand and CD69. The sequenced sample was CD4+ T cells sorted from PBMCs after roughly 19-hour stimulation, obtained from a patient who received antiretroviral therapy. The receptor source for this set is an adult woman with HIV who was CMV-seropositive.

The chain combines TRBV6-5 with TRBJ1-6, with unresolved D. There are 16 residues in the CDR3. Germline CDR1 reads MNHEY; CDR2 reads SVGAGI. V gave up 0 bases and J gave up 10 bases, with 16 bases separating them. CDR3 nucleotide sequence: TGTGCCAGCAGTTACTCCAGCACAGCGATGGGATCACCCCTCCACTTT. It specifies CASSYSSTAMGSPLHF.

The DNA of the CDR3 is TGCGCCAGCAGTTCTAGCGGGGCGGTCACCGGGGAGCTGTTTTTT. Its translation is CASSSSGAVTGELFF. The chain has TRBV5-1 and TRBJ2-2; the match to TRBD2 covers 9 bases. The CDR3 extends over 15 amino acids. The trim removed 5 bases at V and 4 bases at J, leaving 6 bases unmatched. Germline V gene lookup returns CDR1 SGHRS and CDR2 YFSETQ. Using reference TRBV5-1 and TRBJ2-2 for the parts outside the CDR3, the full variable domain is KAGVTQTPRYLIKTRGQQVTLSCSPISGHRSVSWYQQTPGQGLQFLFEYFSETQRNKGNFPGRFSGRQFSNSRSEMNVSTLELGDSALYLCASSSSGAVTGELFFGEGSRLTVL.

The chain recombines TRBV3-1 (or the pseudogene TRBV3-2) with TRBJ2-7; no firm D call. Germline CDR1 and CDR2: LGHDT and YNNKEL (reference sequence). The CDR3 extends over 14 amino acids. V gave up 4 bases and J gave up 2 bases, with 12 bases separating them. The CDR3 sequence is CASSRTDGAYEQYF. The CDR3 bases are TGTGCCAGCAGCCGAACCGACGGTGCCTACGAGCAGTACTTC.

This chain joins TRBV30 and TRBJ1-1; D is ambiguous. In germline, CDR1 is GTSNPN, CDR2 SVGIG (reference sequence). Trimming cost V 2 bases and J 1 base, with 8 bases left between them. CDR3 length: 13 residues. The CDR3 protein is CAWSWAGNTEAFF. The CDR3 nucleotides are TGTGCCTGGAGTTGGGCAGGGAACACTGAAGCTTTCTTT.

This CDR3 is CASSYPLGVLAVTDTQYF. CDR3 DNA: TGTGCCAGCAGCTATCCCCTAGGGGTACTAGCGGTCACAGATACGCAGTATTTT. This sequence joins TRBV7-8 and TRBJ2-3; 8 nucleotides match TRBD2. Germline lookup yields CDR1 SGHVS and CDR2 FQNEAQ. Trimming at V came to 4 bases and at J to 2 bases, leaving 14 bases not matched to a gene. The CDR3 is 18 residues long.

As concerns this clone: At one end the junction does not follow the germline gene, possibly because of a read error. The gene calls are TRBV2 and TRBJ2-1; D may be TRBD1 (5 bases). Germline loops: CDR1 SNHLY, CDR2 FYNNEI. CDR3 length equals 13 residues. The CDR3 coding sequence is TGTGCCAGCAGGGAAGGGGCTAACAATGAGCAGTTCTTC. It is translated as CASREGANNEQFF.

The chain combines TRBV28 with TRBJ2-1; either TRBD1 or TRBD2 may supply D (5 bases each). The germline V gene has CDR1 MDHEN and CDR2 SYDVKM. Trimming stripped 5 bases from V and 10 bases from J, with 18 bases between. CDR3 length: 14 amino acids. This CDR3 reads CASSPRGHKGEQFF. In DNA, the CDR3 is TGTGCCAGCAGTCCCCGGGGCCATAAAGGGGAGCAGTTCTTC.

The chain links TRBV7-2 to TRBJ2-7; 11 bases align to TRBD1. Trimming at V came to 1 base and at J to 4 bases, leaving 3 bases not matched to a gene. The CDR3 extends over 15 amino acids. CDR1 SGHTA and CDR2 FQGNSA come from the germline V gene. CDR3 bases: TGTGCCAGCAGCTTAGGTGGACAGGGGGCTTACGAGCAGTACTTC. Its translation is CASSLGGQGAYEQYF.

The chain couples TRBV11-3 to TRBJ2-4; 7 bases line up with TRBD1. Germline V gene lookup returns CDR1 SGHNT and CDR2 YENEEA. The CDR3 is 18 amino acids. V shed 3 bases, J shed 1 base, and the junction held 12 bases outside the gene matches. CDR3: CASSFGRGSVGAKNIQYF. The CDR3 DNA sequence: TGTGCCAGCAGCTTCGGCAGGGGGTCGGTTGGGGCCAAAAACATTCAGTACTTC.

The chain's CDR3 is CASSLERGRDLQETQYF. In DNA, the CDR3 is TGCGCCAGCAGCTTGGAGCGGGGGCGAGACCTTCAAGAGACCCAGTACTTC. This chain joins TRBV5-1 and TRBJ2-5; 8 nucleotides agree with TRBD2. The V gene end was trimmed by 0 bases and the J gene end by 2 bases; junction bases not matched to a gene: 9. The CDR3 runs to 17 residues. CDR1 and CDR2 from the germline V gene are SGHRS and YFSETQ.

The table lists this clone with a few counts. This chain links TRBV7-3 with TRBJ1-6; no reliable D call. The CDR3 covers 13 residues. Germline values: CDR1 SGHTA, CDR2 FQGTGA. The V gene lost 4 bases and the J gene lost 13 bases, with 14 bases spanning the gap. In DNA form, the CDR3 reads TGTGCCAGCAGCTACGCACAAGGATCGCCCCTCCACTTT. Translation gives CASSYAQGSPLHF. Filled out from reference TRBV7-3 and TRBJ1-6, the complete variable domain reads GAGVSQTPSNKVTEKGKYVELRCDPISGHTALYWYRQSLGQGPEFLIYFQGTGAADDSGLPNDRFFAVRPEGSVSTLKIQRTERGDSAVYLCASSYAQGSPLHFGNGTRLTVT.

This clone has only a few counts. The rearrangement uses TRBV7-9 and TRBJ1-1; D gene unclear. This CDR3 contains 16 residues. Germline V gene data show CDR1 as SEHNR and CDR2 as FQNEAQ (reference sequence). V gave up 5 bases and J gave up 8 bases, with 24 bases separating them. The chain's CDR3 is CASSHSNRVRVPEAFF. The CDR3 DNA sequence: TGTGCCAGCAGCCATAGTAATCGGGTGCGGGTCCCCGAAGCTTTCTTT.

CDR3 DNA: TGTGCCAGCAGCGGACTGTCGAATGGTGAAGCTTTCTTT. Protein product: CASSGLSNGEAFF. The chain uses TRBV9 and TRBJ1-1, with D hard to call. Trimming left V 3 bases short and J 7 bases short, with 13 bases between. The CDR3 sequence is 13 residues long. Germline V gene sequence: CDR1 SGDLS, CDR2 YYNGEE.